The 2 T cell receptor beta chains below come from one sample, sequenced in a study of response to subunit inactivated influenza vaccine. Each CDR3 protein gets one entry after TCRdb re-called the RT-PCR reads with MiXCR. The sample has 500,000 to 600,000 distinct CDR3 sequences; 15% to 20% are singletons. The sample here was CD4+ T cells sorted from PBMCs, taken roughly 24 months after vaccination. The receptors were sampled from a man between 50 and 69 years old who received an inactivated influenza vaccine.

This clonotype was observed a few times. The gene calls are TRBV4-1 and TRBJ1-2; D gene ambiguous. The CDR3 loop spans 13 amino acids. Trimming pared 0 bases from V and 8 bases from J, leaving 10 bases between. CDR1 and CDR2 (germline): MGHRA, YSYEKL. The CDR3 DNA sequence: TGCGCCAGCAGCCAAGATCTTGGTGCGGGCTACACCTTC. Amino acids: CASSQDLGAGYTF.

The rearrangement uses TRBV7-9 and TRBJ2-3; 7 positions agree with TRBD1. The CDR3 contains 17 residues. Per the germline V gene, CDR1 is SEHNR and CDR2 is FQNEAQ (reference sequence). Trimming took 4 bases from V and 0 from J; bases not matched to a gene: 10. As DNA, the CDR3 is TGTGCCAGCAGCTCCAAGGGACAGTACACTAGCACAGATACGCAGTATTTT. Protein product: CASSSKGQYTSTDTQYF.